The 28 T cell receptor beta chains reported below all come from one sample, sequenced in a study of blood T cell repertoires in COVID-19. Sequenced by immunoSEQ multiplex PCR; TCRdb stores in-frame clones only, minus some. The sample has about 300,000 clones, around 84% seen once. The material sequenced was PBMCs or T cells enriched from blood (not recorded which). These TCRs come from a woman between 18 and 29 years old who had recovered from COVID-19.

V is TRBV27 and J is TRBJ1-6; D call uncertain. This CDR3 is 14 amino acids long. Germline loops: CDR1 MNHEY, CDR2 SMNVEV (reference sequence). Trimming took 5 bases from V and 9 from J, leaving 14 bases between them. CDR3 DNA sequence: TGTGCCAGCAGTACCGGGATGGTCTTTTCACCCCTCCACTTT. This gives the protein CASSTGMVFSPLHF.

The rearrangement links TRBV5-8 to TRBJ2-1, with 7 bases aligning to TRBD1. Trimming took 1 base from V and 9 from J; bases not matched to a gene: 7. There are 14 residues in the CDR3. CDR1 and CDR2 from the germline V gene are SGHTS and YDEGEE. CDR3 region: CASSLRGRGSEQFF. The CDR3 DNA reads TGTGCCAGCAGCTTGAGGGGGCGCGGATCTGAGCAGTTCTTC.

CDR3 DNA sequence: TGCAGCGTTGAAGATATAGGGGCCAACTCCTACGAGCAGTACTTC. It translates to CSVEDIGANSYEQYF. The gene calls are TRBV29-1 and TRBJ2-7; maybe TRBD1 (5 bases). The germline gives CDR1 SQVTM, CDR2 ANQGSEA. CDR3 length: 15 amino acids. V lost 0 bases and J lost 0, with 12 bases in between.

The rearrangement uses TRBV5-6 and TRBJ1-3; TRBD1 might be the D (5 bases). CDR3 length equals 13 residues. The germline gives CDR1 SGHDT, CDR2 YYEEEE. V lost 7 bases to trimming and J lost 2 bases, with 10 bases between them. The CDR3 region has the DNA TGTGCCAGCGCAGGGTATCCTGGAAACACCATATATTTT. Amino acid sequence: CASAGYPGNTIYF.

V gene TRBV7-9 combines with J gene TRBJ2-1; no reliable D call. This CDR3 is 15 amino acids long. CDR1 SEHNR and CDR2 FQNEAQ come from the germline V gene (reference sequence). The germline V and J ends were trimmed by 7 bases and 7 bases, with 20 bases remaining between them. CDR3 in DNA: TGTGCCAGCAAAACAAGCCTGACTGAGTGGAATGAGCAGTTCTTC. It encodes CASKTSLTEWNEQFF.

This rearrangement joins TRBV28 to TRBJ1-2, with 8 positions matching TRBD1. Looked up from germline, CDR1 is MDHEN and CDR2 is SYDVKM. The length of the CDR3 is 14 residues. Unmatched junction bases numbered 8, after V lost 3 bases and J lost 8 bases. The DNA for the CDR3 is TGTGCCAGCAGTTTTCAAGGACAGGGAGGCGGCTACACCTTC. Translated, it gives CASSFQGQGGGYTF.

This chain connects TRBV24-1 to TRBJ1-2, with D unclear. This CDR3 has 14 amino acids. Germline V gene lookup returns CDR1 KGHDR and CDR2 SFDVKD. With 4 bases removed from V and 0 bases from J, the gap between germline ends came to 8 bases. CDR3 in amino acids: CATSDPGTNYGYTF. The CDR3 coding sequence is TGTGCCACCAGTGACCCGGGGACTAACTATGGCTACACCTTC.

This clone was counted once. This chain joins TRBV10-3 and TRBJ2-2, with 11 bases identical to TRBD2. V gave up 0 bases and J gave up 0 bases; unmatched junction bases: 6. Germline CDR1 reads ENHRY; CDR2 reads SYGVKD. The CDR3 has 19 amino acids. Here the CDR3 DNA reads TGTGCCATCAGTGAGTCAAGACTAGCGGGACCCGCGAACACCGGGGAGCTGTTTTTT. Translating gives CAISESRLAGPANTGELFF.

The chain links TRBV6-5 to TRBJ1-1; D is ambiguous. Trimming shortened V by 5 bases and J by 5 bases, and 12 bases separated the two germline ends. This CDR3 has 13 amino acids. Germline V lookup: CDR1 MNHEY, CDR2 SVGAGI. CDR3 sequence: CASSLSGKTEAFF. CDR3 DNA sequence: TGTGCCAGCAGTCTGTCGGGGAAAACTGAAGCTTTCTTT.

The V gene is TRBV6-6, the J gene TRBJ1-5, with 7 nucleotides matching TRBD1. V trimming: 2 bases; J trimming: 3 bases; junction bases outside the gene matches: 1. Germline assignment: CDR1 MNHNY and CDR2 SVGAGI (reference sequence). The CDR3 is 14 amino acids. The CDR3, as DNA: TGTGCCAGCAGTTACGGACAGGACAATCAGCCCCAGCATTTT. This gives the protein CASSYGQDNQPQHF.

The CDR3 sequence is CASSVGQGRIEQFF. In DNA form, the CDR3 reads TGTGCCAGTAGTGTCGGACAGGGACGTATTGAGCAGTTCTTC. This chain links TRBV19 with TRBJ2-1, with 8 bases that match TRBD1. The CDR3 is 14 residues long. After removal of 5 bases from V and 9 bases from J, the junction contained 9 bases not matched to a gene. The germline V gene encodes CDR1 LNHDA and CDR2 SQIVND (reference sequence).

In DNA, the CDR3 is TGTGCCAGCAGCTTAGGGACAAGATTCTATGGCTACACCTTC. Its protein product is CASSLGTRFYGYTF. The chain combines TRBV7-9 with TRBJ1-2; a possible D gene is TRBD1 (5 bases). This CDR3 region has 14 residues. The V gene's germline CDR1 is SEHNR and CDR2 FQNEAQ (reference sequence). The ends were cut back, 1 base at V and 4 bases at J, with 10 bases in the middle.

The J gene is TRBJ1-1, the V gene TRBV10-1, with D uncertain. Trimming shortened V by 5 bases and J by 5 bases, and 15 bases separated the two germline ends. The germline CDR1 and CDR2 sequences are WNHNN and SYGVQD (reference sequence). This CDR3 has 14 amino acids. CDR3 sequence reads: CASSRGLLQTEAFF. The CDR3 nucleotides are TGCGCCAGCAGTCGAGGCCTACTGCAGACTGAAGCTTTCTTT.

V usage is TRBV30 and J usage is TRBJ1-3; TRBD1 is a possible D gene (5 bases). Germline V CDR1 and CDR2: GTSNPN, SVGIG (reference sequence). The CDR3 has 17 amino acids. V dropped 3 bases and J dropped 0 bases, with 18 bases sitting between them. In DNA form, the CDR3 reads TGTGCCTGGAGCCAGGGAATCGGTGGGGCCTCTGGAAACACCATATATTTT. This gives the protein CAWSQGIGGASGNTIYF.

The chain is built from TRBV2 and TRBJ2-4; 7 nucleotides align to TRBD1. The length of the CDR3 is 14 residues. Germline CDR1 is SNHLY and CDR2 is FYNNEI. After removal of 10 bases from V and 4 bases from J, the junction contained 10 bases not matched to a gene. CDR3: CAMGQRGSKNIQYF. DNA for the CDR3: TGTGCCATGGGACAGAGAGGGTCTAAAAACATTCAGTACTTC.

This chain uses TRBV18 with TRBJ2-3; a possible D gene is TRBD1 (5 bases). Trimming took 2 bases from V and 5 from J, leaving 5 bases between them. The CDR3 extends over 12 amino acids. From germline, CDR1 is KGHSH and CDR2 LQKENI. The CDR3 sequence is CASSPTGDTQYF. The DNA of the CDR3 is TGTGCCAGCTCACCAACAGGAGATACGCAGTATTTT.

The chain combines TRBV28 with TRBJ1-1, with D possibly TRBD1 on 6 matching bases. Germline lookup yields CDR1 MDHEN and CDR2 SYDVKM. Trimming took 3 bases from V and 1 from J, leaving 15 bases between them. The CDR3 contains 16 residues. CDR3 bases: TGTGCCAGCAGTTTGTGGGGGCGCCGAGGGAACACTGAAGCTTTCTTT. Its protein is CASSLWGRRGNTEAFF.

This chain connects TRBV19 to TRBJ2-7, with 10 nucleotides matching TRBD1. Germline lookup yields CDR1 LNHDA and CDR2 SQIVND (reference sequence). J was trimmed by 4 bases and V by 4 bases; bases with no gene match: 7. This CDR3 contains 15 residues. Here the CDR3 reads CASSKGGTGEYEQYF. In nucleotides, the CDR3 is TGTGCCAGTAGTAAGGGAGGGACAGGGGAATACGAGCAGTACTTC.

The V gene is TRBV5-6, the J gene TRBJ1-2, with TRBD1 matching 7 bases. The J segment lost 2 bases and the V segment lost 4 bases, leaving 5 bases of the junction unmatched. This CDR3 region has 14 residues. Germline V gives CDR1 SGHDT, CDR2 YYEEEE. CDR3 sequence reads: CASSPGTANYGYTF. The CDR3 nucleotides are TGTGCCAGCAGCCCGGGGACAGCGAACTATGGCTACACCTTC.

This chain uses TRBV5-1 with TRBJ2-7; 11 positions match TRBD2. Germline CDR1 reads SGHRS; CDR2 reads YFSETQ. The CDR3 length is 16 residues. Trimming at V came to 1 base and at J to 2 bases, leaving 5 bases not matched to a gene. The CDR3 nucleotides are TGCGCCAGCAGCTTGACTAGCGGGGGCGGAACCTACGAGCAGTACTTC. It is translated as CASSLTSGGGTYEQYF.

This chain connects TRBV28 to TRBJ1-2; TRBD1 aligns across 11 bases. With V trimmed by 5 bases and J by 7 bases, 12 bases remained unmatched. This CDR3 region has 16 residues. Germline assignment: CDR1 MDHEN and CDR2 SYDVKM. CDR3 coding DNA: TGTGCCAGCAGTACACAAAGGACAGGGGGCGTCGGTGGCTACACCTTC. Translation: CASSTQRTGGVGGYTF.

V and J are TRBV3-1 (or the pseudogene TRBV3-2) and TRBJ2-5, with a possible D match to TRBD2 (6 bases). V lost 0 bases and J lost 9, with 14 bases in between. Looked up from germline, CDR1 is LGHDT and CDR2 is YNNKEL (reference sequence). The CDR3 runs to 14 residues. CDR3 coding DNA: TGTGCCAGCAGCCAAGATTCGGGGGTCTGGGCCCAGTACTTC. Amino acid sequence: CASSQDSGVWAQYF.

This sequence joins TRBV11-1 and TRBJ2-7, with 11 nucleotides matching TRBD2. V shed 5 bases, J shed 2 bases, and the junction held 8 bases outside the gene matches. Germline CDR1 SGHAT, CDR2 FQDESV (reference sequence). The CDR3 is made up of 16 amino acids. This chain's CDR3 is CASSAGRGLAAYEQYF. CDR3 bases: TGTGCCAGCAGCGCTGGGCGGGGACTAGCGGCCTACGAGCAGTACTTC. Complete variable domain (other parts from reference TRBV11-1 and TRBJ2-7): EAEVAQSPRYKITEKSQAVAFWCDPISGHATLYWYRQILGQGPELLVQFQDESVVDDSQLPKDRFSAERLKGVDSTLKIQPAELGDSAMYLCASSAGRGLAAYEQYFGPGTRLTVT.

This clone has only a few counts. This rearrangement joins TRBV27 to TRBJ1-1, with D unclear. Germline V gene lookup returns CDR1 MNHEY and CDR2 SMNVEV (reference sequence). Trimming took 3 bases from V and 4 from J, leaving 12 bases between them. CDR3 length: 14 amino acids. CDR3 DNA sequence: TGTGCCAGCAGTTTCGGAGGACTACTCACTGAAGCTTTCTTT. This gives the protein CASSFGGLLTEAFF.

The gene calls are TRBV27 and TRBJ2-7; 7 nucleotides agree with TRBD1. V shed 6 bases, J shed 3 bases, and the junction held 5 bases outside the gene matches. Germline V gene lookup returns CDR1 MNHEY and CDR2 SMNVEV (reference sequence). The CDR3 has 13 amino acids. DNA for the CDR3: TGTGCCAGCAGACCCCGACAGGGCTACGAGCAGTACTTC. Translated, it gives CASRPRQGYEQYF.

This clone was seen a single time. This chain links TRBV18 with TRBJ2-7, with 10 bases matching TRBD2. The ends lost 3 bases at V and 7 bases at J; junction bases unmatched: 9. Germline CDR1 and CDR2: KGHSH and LQKENI. The CDR3 has 15 amino acids. The CDR3 region is CASSPASGRWGEQYF. The DNA of the CDR3 is TGTGCCAGCTCACCGGCTAGCGGGAGATGGGGAGAGCAGTACTTC.

The genes are TRBV27 and TRBJ1-4; 7 bases fit TRBD1. The CDR3 has 14 amino acids. V lost 11 bases to trimming and J lost 5 bases; unmatched junction nucleotides: 11. Germline-derived CDR1 and CDR2 are MNHEY and SMNVEV (reference sequence). CDR3 sequence (DNA): TGTGCCGAACAGAGGGACAGACGGAATGAAAAACTGTTTTTT. This sequence encodes CAEQRDRRNEKLFF.

This chain uses TRBV24-1 with TRBJ2-1, with 8 bases that match TRBD1. The CDR3 is made up of 15 amino acids. Trimming cost V 3 bases and J 7 bases; bases outside gene matches: 7. Germline V gives CDR1 KGHDR, CDR2 SFDVKD. The CDR3 nucleotides read TGTGCCACCAGTGATCTTTGGACAGGGATGAATGAGCAGTTCTTC. This translates into CATSDLWTGMNEQFF.